This record looks at one T cell receptor beta chain sequence and its context. Looked up from germline, CDR1 is MDHEN and CDR2 is SYDVKM. V gave up 5 bases and J gave up 3 bases; unmatched junction bases: 11. This CDR3 region has 17 residues. Two negative PCRs, clearance, or symptom resolution had been documented for recovered Cohort 3 donors. Measured with immunoSEQ multiplex PCR; TCRdb has only the in-frame clones, and not every one. The repertoire holds just under 250,000 clones, more than 85% seen once, with over 4% in the top ten. The source of the sample is a study of blood T cell repertoires in COVID-19. Study-level information: Sites across the United States, Italy and Spain contributed samples from acute and convalescent COVID-19.

The gene calls are TRBV28 and TRBJ1-1, with 11 bases identical to TRBD1. What was sequenced was PBMCs or T cells enriched from blood (not recorded which). This clonotype was obtained from a woman in her 30s who had recovered from COVID-19. CDR3 residues: CASSLRWTGGDDTEAFF. The DNA for the CDR3 is TGTGCCAGCAGTCTTCGCTGGACAGGGGGCGATGACACTGAAGCTTTCTTT.